The 14 T cell receptor beta chains listed next were all sequenced from one sample in a study of T cell responses to AZD1222 COVID-19 vaccine (dated by TCRdb to the early 2020s). The library was built by means of the immunoSEQ multiplex PCR assay. TCRdb retrieved this table from immuneACCESS and kept in-frame rearrangements only. Not all clones are present; in checked studies, unresolved V genes account for under half, and no reason is known for the remainder. This sample comprises about 120,000 clones, more than 85% of them detected only once. 2.5% to 3.5% of the sample is in the top ten clones. The time point label for this specimen denotes: about 28 days (+/-7) after the second vaccine dose. The starting material was peripheral blood, obtained 28 days after the second AZD1222 dose. These receptors all come from an adult who received the AZD1222 COVID-19 vaccine.

DNA of the CDR3: TGTGCCAGCAGTAAAACAGGGGGCTACGAGCAGTACTTC. Translation gives CASSKTGGYEQYF. V is TRBV6-2 or TRBV6-3 and J is TRBJ2-7, with 8 bases matching TRBD1. V trimming: 5 bases; J trimming: 3 bases; junction bases outside the gene matches: 3. This CDR3 contains 13 residues. Germline-derived CDR1 and CDR2 are MNHEY and SVGEGT.

This chain links TRBV2 with TRBJ2-5; D is perhaps TRBD1 (5 bases). V gave up 10 bases and J gave up 0 bases, with 9 bases separating them. The CDR3 runs to 12 residues. From germline, CDR1 is SNHLY and CDR2 FYNNEI. The CDR3 loop reads CATYRYQETQYF. The CDR3 coding sequence is TGTGCCACCTACAGGTACCAAGAGACCCAGTACTTC.

The rearrangement joins TRBV7-9 to TRBJ2-3, with D perhaps matching TRBD1 (5 bases). V lost 6 bases, J lost 2 bases, and 12 bases lay in between. Germline values: CDR1 SEHNR, CDR2 FQNEAQ (reference sequence). The CDR3 is 14 residues long. In nucleotides, the CDR3 is TGTGCCAGCAGACACCCCAGGGACACAGATACGCAGTATTTT. This gives the protein CASRHPRDTDTQYF.

The gene calls are TRBV10-3 and TRBJ2-7; D might be TRBD1 or TRBD2, each matching 5 bases. This CDR3 is built from 13 residues. The germline CDR1 and CDR2 sequences are ENHRY and SYGVKD. The V end was cut by 11 bases, the J end by 1 base, with 15 bases between. The CDR3 sequence: CAASRDGSYEQYF. Written as DNA, the CDR3 is TGTGCCGCTTCCCGGGACGGTTCCTACGAGCAGTACTTC.

The CDR3 protein is CASSQAWTARAFF. DNA for the CDR3: TGTGCCAGCAGCCAAGCCTGGACAGCGAGGGCTTTCTTT. The chain has TRBV3-1 (or the pseudogene TRBV3-2) and TRBJ1-1, with D maybe TRBD1 (6 bases). V shed 1 base and J shed 11 bases, with 14 bases lying between them. Germline lookup yields CDR1 LGHDT and CDR2 YNNKEL (reference sequence). CDR3 size: 13 residues.

The J gene is TRBJ2-2, the V gene TRBV24-1, with no clear D. The V and J ends lost 7 bases and 6 bases respectively, with 17 bases between them. This CDR3 is built from 15 residues. Germline CDR1 is KGHDR and CDR2 is SFDVKD. CDR3 bases: TGTGCCACCAGCAACCTCCTGGGAATCCCCGGGGAGCTGTTTTTT. Amino acid sequence: CATSNLLGIPGELFF.

This chain links TRBV11-2 with TRBJ1-3; tentative D call: TRBD1 (6 bases). Germline CDR1 is SGHAT and CDR2 is FQNNGV. The CDR3 is 14 amino acids. Trimming stripped 5 bases from V and 2 bases from J, with 10 bases between. CDR3 region: CASSPWTAGNTIYF. For the CDR3, the DNA is TGTGCCAGCAGCCCGTGGACAGCTGGAAACACCATATATTTT.

V usage is TRBV5-4 and J usage is TRBJ1-1, with D perhaps matching TRBD1 (5 bases). V was trimmed by 5 bases and J by 1 base, leaving 15 bases between them. The CDR3 length is 15 residues. Germline CDR1 reads SGHNT; CDR2 reads YYREEE (reference sequence). CDR3 nucleotides: TGTGCCAGCAGTTCAGCGGGGGGGGAGAACACTGAAGCTTTCTTT. Translating it yields CASSSAGGENTEAFF.

This clone was seen only a few times. The gene calls are TRBV29-1 and TRBJ1-1; possible D gene TRBD1, 6 bases. V lost 7 bases and J lost 4, with 13 bases in between. This CDR3 comprises 12 residues. CDR1 SQVTM and CDR2 ANQGSEA come from the germline V gene. The CDR3 nucleotides read TGCAGCGACACAGGGAGGGCCACTGAAGCTTTCTTT. It is translated as CSDTGRATEAFF.

V and J are TRBV12-5 and TRBJ2-7, with a weak D call TRBD1 (6 bases). V shed 5 bases and J shed 2 bases, with 13 bases lying between them. The CDR3 sequence is 14 residues long. Per germline, CDR1 LGHNT and CDR2 FRNRAP. Here the CDR3 reads CASGPGQSPYEQYF. CDR3 nucleotides: TGTGCTAGTGGTCCGGGACAAAGCCCCTACGAGCAGTACTTC.

The rearrangement links TRBV10-2 to TRBJ2-7, with 7 bases identical to TRBD2. This CDR3 has 15 residues. Germline lookup yields CDR1 WSHSY and CDR2 SAAADI. The V and J ends lost 3 bases and 2 bases, in that order; junction bases with no gene match: 7. The CDR3 DNA reads TGCGCCAGCAGTGATAGCTCCGCGGGGGCCTACGAGCAGTACTTC. Its protein is CASSDSSAGAYEQYF.

The V and J genes are TRBV20-1 and TRBJ2-5; unclear D gene. The CDR3 runs to 11 residues. Looked up from germline, CDR1 is DFQATT and CDR2 is SNEGSKA (reference sequence). Trimming removed 5 bases from V and 0 bases from J, with 4 bases in between. This chain's CDR3 is CSADDQETQYF. CDR3 coding DNA: TGCAGTGCTGACGACCAAGAGACCCAGTACTTC.

In DNA form, the CDR3 reads TGCAGCGTTGGATGGGGGGCGCGCACCGGGGAGCTGTTTTTT. Its translation is CSVGWGARTGELFF. The V call is TRBV29-1, the J call TRBJ2-2; D may be TRBD1 or TRBD2 (6 bases each). Germline-derived CDR1 and CDR2 are SQVTM and ANQGSEA. Trimming shortened V by 4 bases and J by 4 bases, and 13 bases separated the two germline ends. There are 14 residues in the CDR3.

The genes are TRBV5-6 and TRBJ2-3, with 8 bases lining up with TRBD2. V gave up 2 bases and J gave up 2 bases; unmatched junction bases: 7. The CDR3 length is 16 residues. The germline CDR1 and CDR2 sequences are SGHDT and YYEEEE. In nucleotides, the CDR3 is TGTGCCAGCAGCTTCTTTAGCGGGGCCCCCACAGATACGCAGTATTTT. It specifies CASSFFSGAPTDTQYF.